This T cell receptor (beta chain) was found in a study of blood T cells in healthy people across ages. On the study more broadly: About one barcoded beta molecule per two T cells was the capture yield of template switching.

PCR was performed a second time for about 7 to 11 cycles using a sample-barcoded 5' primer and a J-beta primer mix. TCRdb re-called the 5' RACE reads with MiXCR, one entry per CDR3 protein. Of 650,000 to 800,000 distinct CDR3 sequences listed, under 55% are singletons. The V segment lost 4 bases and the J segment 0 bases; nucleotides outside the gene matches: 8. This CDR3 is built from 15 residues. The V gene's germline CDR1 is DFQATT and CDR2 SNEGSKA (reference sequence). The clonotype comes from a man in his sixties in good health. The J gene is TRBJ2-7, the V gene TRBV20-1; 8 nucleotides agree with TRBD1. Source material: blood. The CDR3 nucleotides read TGCAGTGCTATTTCAGGGGGCCGCCTCTCCTACGAGCAGTACTTC. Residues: CSAISGGRLSYEQYF.